This T cell receptor (beta chain) was retrieved from a study of shared clonotypes between healthy human individuals. The study, taken as a whole, reports: Expectations were that clonotype sharing among donors would be affected by sequencing depth.

As concerns this clone: What it binds is not known.

This table comes from immunoSEQ multiplex PCR, and its TCRdb copy is limited to in-frame clones, with some not included. The sample lists hundreds of thousands of clones, about 85% occurring once. The sequencing input was PBMCs. The receptor was derived from a woman between 35 and 50 years old in good health. Some clones in this sample may be carry-over from other donors' samples.

CDR3 nucleotides: TGTGCCACCAGCAGAGGATCCCGGACAGGGGACTACGAGCAGTACTTC. Its protein product is CATSRGSRTGDYEQYF. The chain is built from TRBV15 and TRBJ2-7, with TRBD1 identical over 9 bases. The J segment lost 3 bases and the V segment lost 1 base, leaving 7 bases of the junction unmatched. The CDR3 is 16 residues long. Germline V gives CDR1 LNHNV, CDR2 YYDKDF (reference sequence).